This T cell receptor (beta chain) was recovered during a study of T cells expressing NK-cell markers. Across the study: Seven HCMV-seropositive donors and one seronegative donor made up the eight sequenced donors.

Findings of the study overall: What remained unclear was the HCMV specificity of expanded NKG2C+ T cell clones.

On this clonotype: Its specificity is not known.

The CDR3 runs to 16 residues. CDR1 and CDR2 (germline): SEHNR, FQNEAQ (reference sequence). TCRdb reprocessed the 5' RACE reads and keeps a single row for each CDR3 protein, giving no DNA. This repertoire comprises 500,000 to 700,000 distinct CDR3 sequences; its ten largest clones make up about 3.6%. V and J are TRBV7-9 and TRBJ1-5; TCRdb selects TRBD1, and the lack of DNA leaves this call unchecked. The source of this sequence is a man younger than 35 in good health. Sequencing was performed on blood T cells: a sorted CD56 or NKG2C T cell subset, CD4+ or CD8+ T cells, or bulk PBMC T cells (not recorded which). The CDR3 sequence is CASSPGQDYSNQPQHF.